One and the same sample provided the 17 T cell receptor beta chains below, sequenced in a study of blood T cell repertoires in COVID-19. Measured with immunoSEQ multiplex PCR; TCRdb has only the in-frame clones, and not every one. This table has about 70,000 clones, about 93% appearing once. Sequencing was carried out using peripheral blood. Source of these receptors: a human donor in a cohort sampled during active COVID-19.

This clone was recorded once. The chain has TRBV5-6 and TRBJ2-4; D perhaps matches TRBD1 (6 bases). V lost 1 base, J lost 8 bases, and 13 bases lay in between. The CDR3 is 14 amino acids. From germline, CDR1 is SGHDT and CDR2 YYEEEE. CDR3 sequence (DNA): TGTGCCAGCAGCTTGACAGGGTTTATGGACATTCAGTACTTC. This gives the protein CASSLTGFMDIQYF.

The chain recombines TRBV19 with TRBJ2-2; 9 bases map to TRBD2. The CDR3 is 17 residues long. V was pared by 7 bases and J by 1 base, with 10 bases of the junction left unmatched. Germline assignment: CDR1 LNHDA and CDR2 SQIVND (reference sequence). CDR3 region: CASIREDSGRNTGELFF. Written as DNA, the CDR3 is TGTGCCAGTATCCGAGAGGATAGCGGGAGGAACACCGGGGAGCTGTTTTTT.

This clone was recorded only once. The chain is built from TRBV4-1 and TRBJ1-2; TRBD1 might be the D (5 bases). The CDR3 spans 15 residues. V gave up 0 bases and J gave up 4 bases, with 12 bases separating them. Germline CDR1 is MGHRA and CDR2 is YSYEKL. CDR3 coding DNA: TGCGCCAGCAGCCAAGAGGGGGGACTTTCCTATGGCTACACCTTC. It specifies CASSQEGGLSYGYTF.

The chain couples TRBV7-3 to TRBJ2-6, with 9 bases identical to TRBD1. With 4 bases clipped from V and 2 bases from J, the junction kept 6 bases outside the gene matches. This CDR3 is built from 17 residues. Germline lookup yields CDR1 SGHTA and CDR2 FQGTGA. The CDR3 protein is CASSSDRGLTGANVLTF. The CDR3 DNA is TGTGCCAGCAGCTCAGACAGGGGGTTGACTGGGGCCAACGTCCTGACTTTC.

CDR3 amino acids: CASSLVPPRQGSTDTQYF. In DNA form, the CDR3 reads TGTGCCAGCAGCTTAGTACCCCCCAGGCAGGGAAGCACAGATACGCAGTATTTT. This chain connects TRBV11-2 to TRBJ2-3; possibly TRBD1 for D (5 bases). The CDR3 runs to 18 residues. V was clipped by 1 base and J by 0 bases, with 17 bases between them. Germline CDR1 is SGHAT and CDR2 is FQNNGV. The whole variable domain, filled in from reference TRBV11-2 and TRBJ2-3, reads EAGVAQSPRYKIIEKRQSVAFWCNPISGHATLYWYQQILGQGPKLLIQFQNNGVVDDSQLPKDRFSAERLKGVDSTLKIQPAKLEDSAVYLCASSLVPPRQGSTDTQYFGPGTRLTVL.

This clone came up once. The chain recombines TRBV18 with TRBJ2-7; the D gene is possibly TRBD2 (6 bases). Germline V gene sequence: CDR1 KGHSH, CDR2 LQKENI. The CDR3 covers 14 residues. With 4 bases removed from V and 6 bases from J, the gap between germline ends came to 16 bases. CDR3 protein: CASSRAGMSSEQYF. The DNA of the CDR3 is TGTGCCAGCTCACGAGCGGGTATGTCCAGCGAGCAGTACTTC.

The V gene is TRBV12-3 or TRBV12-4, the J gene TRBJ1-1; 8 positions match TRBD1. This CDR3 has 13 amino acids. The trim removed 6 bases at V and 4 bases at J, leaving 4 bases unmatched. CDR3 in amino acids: CASSVGQGTEAFF. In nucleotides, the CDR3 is TGTGCCAGCAGCGTCGGACAGGGCACTGAAGCTTTCTTT.

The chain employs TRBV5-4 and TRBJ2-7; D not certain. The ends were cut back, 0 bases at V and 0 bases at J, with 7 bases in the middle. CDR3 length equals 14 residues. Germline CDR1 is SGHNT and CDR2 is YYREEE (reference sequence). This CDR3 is CASSLGRSSYEQYF. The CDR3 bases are TGTGCCAGCAGCTTGGGCCGGAGCTCCTACGAGCAGTACTTC.

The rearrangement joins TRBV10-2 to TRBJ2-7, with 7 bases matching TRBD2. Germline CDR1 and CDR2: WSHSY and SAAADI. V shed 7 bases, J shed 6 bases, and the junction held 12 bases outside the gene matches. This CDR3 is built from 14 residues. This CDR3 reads CASNWVGTTFEQYF. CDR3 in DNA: TGCGCCAGCAATTGGGTAGGGACTACCTTCGAGCAGTACTTC.

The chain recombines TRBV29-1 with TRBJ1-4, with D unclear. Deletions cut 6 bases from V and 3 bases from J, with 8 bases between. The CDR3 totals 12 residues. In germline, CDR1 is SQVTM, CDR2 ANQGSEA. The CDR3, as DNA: TGCAGCGTCGCCCAGGCTAATGAAAAACTGTTTTTT. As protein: CSVAQANEKLFF.

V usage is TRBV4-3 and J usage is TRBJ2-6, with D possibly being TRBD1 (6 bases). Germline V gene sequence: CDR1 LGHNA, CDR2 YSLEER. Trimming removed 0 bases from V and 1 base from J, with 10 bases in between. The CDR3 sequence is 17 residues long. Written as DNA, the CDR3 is TGCGCCAGCAGCCAAGATAACAGGGCATCTGGGGCCAACGTCCTGACTTTC. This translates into CASSQDNRASGANVLTF.

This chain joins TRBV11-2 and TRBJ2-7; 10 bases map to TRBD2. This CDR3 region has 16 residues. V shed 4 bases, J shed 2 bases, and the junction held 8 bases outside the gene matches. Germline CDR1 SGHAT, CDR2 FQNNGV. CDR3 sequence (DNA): TGTGCCAGCAGCTATAGTAGCGGGGGGACAACCTACGAGCAGTACTTC. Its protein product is CASSYSSGGTTYEQYF.

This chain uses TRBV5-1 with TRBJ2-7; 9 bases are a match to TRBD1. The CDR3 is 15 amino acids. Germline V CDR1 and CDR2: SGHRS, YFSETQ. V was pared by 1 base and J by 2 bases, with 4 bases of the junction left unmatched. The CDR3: CASSLIQGAAYEQYF. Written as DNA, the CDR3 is TGCGCCAGCAGCTTGATACAGGGGGCGGCCTACGAGCAGTACTTC.

The CDR3 reads CASSMGRGRDQPQHF. CDR3 bases: TGTGCCAGTAGTATGGGCAGGGGGCGGGATCAGCCCCAGCATTTT. J is TRBJ1-5 and V is TRBV19; 8 bases match TRBD1. CDR3 size: 15 residues. Germline CDR1 reads LNHDA; CDR2 reads SQIVND (reference sequence). J gave up 5 bases and V 3 bases, and 6 bases lay outside the gene matches.

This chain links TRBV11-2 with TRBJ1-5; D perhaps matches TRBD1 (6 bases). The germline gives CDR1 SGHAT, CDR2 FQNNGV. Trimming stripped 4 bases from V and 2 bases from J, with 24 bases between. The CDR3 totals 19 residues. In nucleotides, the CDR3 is TGTGCCAGCAGCTACCCCCCGGACAGCGGATTATTTGGCAATCAGCCCCAGCATTTT. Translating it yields CASSYPPDSGLFGNQPQHF.

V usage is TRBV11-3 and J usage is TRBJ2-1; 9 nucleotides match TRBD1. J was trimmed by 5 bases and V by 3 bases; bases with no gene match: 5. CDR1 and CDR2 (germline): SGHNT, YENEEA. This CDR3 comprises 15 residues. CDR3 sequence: CASSFRDRAHNEQFF. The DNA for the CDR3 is TGTGCCAGCAGCTTCCGGGACAGGGCCCACAATGAGCAGTTCTTC.

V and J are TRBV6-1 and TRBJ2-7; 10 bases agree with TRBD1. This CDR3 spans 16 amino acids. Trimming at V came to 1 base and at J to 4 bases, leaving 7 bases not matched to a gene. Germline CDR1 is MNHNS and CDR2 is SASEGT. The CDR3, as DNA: TGTGCCAGCAGTGAAGAGGGACAGGGGTGGGATTACGAGCAGTACTTC. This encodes CASSEEGQGWDYEQYF.